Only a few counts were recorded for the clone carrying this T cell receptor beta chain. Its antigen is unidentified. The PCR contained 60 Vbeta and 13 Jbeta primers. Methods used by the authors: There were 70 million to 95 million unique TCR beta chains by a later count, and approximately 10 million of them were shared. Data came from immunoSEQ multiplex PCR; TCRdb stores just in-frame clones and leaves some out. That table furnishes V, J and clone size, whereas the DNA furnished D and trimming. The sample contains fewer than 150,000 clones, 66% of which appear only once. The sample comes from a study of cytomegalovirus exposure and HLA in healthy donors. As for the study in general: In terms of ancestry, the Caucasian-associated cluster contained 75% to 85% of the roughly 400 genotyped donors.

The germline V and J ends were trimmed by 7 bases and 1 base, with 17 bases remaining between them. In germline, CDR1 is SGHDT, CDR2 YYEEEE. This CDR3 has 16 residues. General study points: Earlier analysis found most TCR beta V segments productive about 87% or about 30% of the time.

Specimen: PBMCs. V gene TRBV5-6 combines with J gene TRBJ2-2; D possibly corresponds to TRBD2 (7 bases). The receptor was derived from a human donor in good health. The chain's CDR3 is CASRAFGGRNTGELFF. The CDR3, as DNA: TGTGCCAGCCGAGCCTTCGGGGGGCGGAACACCGGGGAGCTGTTTTTT.